This TCR beta chain was captured by sequencing in a study of graft-versus-host responses after intestinal transplantation. Points on this clone: Its antigen is currently unknown.

Sequencing was performed with immunoSEQ multiplex PCR; in TCRdb, only in-frame clones are kept and a portion is missing. The data show 70,000 to 80,000 clones, 90% seen once. This receptor was taken from a human donor who received an intestinal transplant. The source material was unstimulated CD8+ T cells sorted from spleen or lymph node cells, sampled before intestinal transplant.

This chain's CDR3 is CASSVGIAGVYEQYF. In DNA, the CDR3 is TGTGCCAGCAGCGTAGGCATAGCGGGGGTCTACGAGCAGTACTTC. This chain links TRBV9 with TRBJ2-7; 9 bases are a match to TRBD2. The CDR3 runs 15 residues. The V gene's germline CDR1 is SGDLS and CDR2 YYNGEE. After removal of 0 bases from V and 3 bases from J, the junction contained 4 bases not matched to a gene.